One and the same sample provided the 20 T cell receptor beta chains below, sequenced in a study of a mutant IDH1 vaccine in newly diagnosed glioma. Time point indicated: week 23, last vaccination. Vaccination comprised doses that each held 300 ug of mutant IDH1 20-mer peptide, plus topical imiquimod. Antigens for these TCRs are unknown. Measured with immunoSEQ multiplex PCR; TCRdb has only the in-frame clones, and not every one. The sample has about 43,000 clones; about 81% are singletons. The input for sequencing was PBMCs, taken from a glioma patient whose treatment included an IDH1 peptide vaccine. The receptors come from a young woman with glioma. Some clones in this sample may be carry-over from other donors' samples.

The rearrangement links TRBV5-1 to TRBJ1-1; perhaps TRBD1 as D (6 bases). This CDR3 is built from 13 residues. Trimming removed 0 bases from V and 7 bases from J, with 10 bases in between. CDR1 and CDR2 from the germline V gene are SGHRS and YFSETQ. This CDR3 is CASSLAGALEAFF. The CDR3 coding sequence is TGCGCCAGCAGCTTGGCGGGGGCTCTTGAAGCTTTCTTT.

The count of this clone is one. This chain uses TRBV5-7 with TRBJ1-1, with D maybe TRBD1 (6 bases). TRBV5-7 is annotated as an ORF whose role is uncertain. The CDR3 is 16 residues long. The V gene lost 4 bases and the J gene lost 0 bases, with 16 bases spanning the gap. The CDR3 is CASSPGRGTMNTEAFF. CDR3 in DNA: TGTGCCAGCAGCCCGGGGAGGGGGACGATGAACACTGAAGCTTTCTTT.

The chain employs TRBV7-2 and TRBJ2-2, with 7 bases fitting TRBD1. This CDR3 comprises 14 residues. V lost 3 bases, J lost 4 bases, and 2 bases stayed unmatched. CDR1 and CDR2 (germline): SGHTA, FQGNSA. Here the CDR3 DNA reads TGTGCCAGCAGCTTTAGGGGGCTCACCGGGGAGCTGTTTTTT. The encoded protein is CASSFRGLTGELFF.

The chain recombines TRBV28 with TRBJ1-5, with unresolved D. This CDR3 is 12 amino acids long. The ends were cut back, 6 bases at V and 6 bases at J, with 9 bases in the middle. Per germline, CDR1 MDHEN and CDR2 SYDVKM. For the CDR3, the DNA is TGTGCCAGCAGGTTCCTCAGTCAGCCCCAGCATTTT. This encodes CASRFLSQPQHF.

CDR3 loop: CASSIGAGLFYEQYF. CDR3 bases: TGTGCCAGTAGTATAGGGGCAGGGTTATTCTACGAGCAGTACTTC. This chain uses TRBV19 with TRBJ2-7; D perhaps matches TRBD1 (5 bases). The CDR3 loop spans 15 amino acids. CDR1 is LNHDA, CDR2 SQIVND, per germline (reference sequence). V was clipped by 1 base and J by 3 bases, with 13 bases between them.

This chain connects TRBV9 to TRBJ2-1; TRBD2 matches at 12 bases. V gave up 4 bases and J gave up 5 bases; unmatched junction bases: 13. The CDR3 spans 18 residues. Germline-derived CDR1 and CDR2 are SGDLS and YYNGEE. CDR3 residues: CASSPSPLLAGGDNEQFF. CDR3 bases: TGTGCCAGCAGCCCCAGTCCCCTACTAGCGGGAGGTGACAATGAGCAGTTCTTC.

J is TRBJ2-5 and V is TRBV29-1, with no clear D. The J call may be wrong; the DNA end is better matched by TRBJ2-7. The CDR3 contains 10 residues. Germline V lookup: CDR1 SQVTM, CDR2 ANQGSEA. The DNA for the CDR3 is TGCAGCGTTGAAACATACGAGCAGTACTTC. This sequence encodes CSVETYEQYF.

This clone turned up a few times. The genes are TRBV7-9 and TRBJ1-5, with D uncertain. Per germline, CDR1 SEHNR and CDR2 FQNEAQ (reference sequence). CDR3 size: 13 residues. Trimming stripped 5 bases from V and 5 bases from J, with 10 bases between. The CDR3 spells CASSPRRDQPQHF. The CDR3 region has the DNA TGTGCCAGCAGCCCCAGAAGGGATCAGCCCCAGCATTTT. Variable domain in full (rest from reference TRBV7-9 and TRBJ1-5): DTGVSQNPRHKITKRGQNVTFRCDPISEHNRLYWYRQTLGQGPEFLTYFQNEAQLEKSRLLSDRFSAERPKGSFSTLEIQRTEQGDSAMYLCASSPRRDQPQHFGDGTRLSIL.

About this clone itself: At one end, the junction sequence differs from germline, possibly due to a read error. The gene calls are TRBV7-6 and TRBJ2-3, with TRBD2 matching over 8 bases. Per the germline V gene, CDR1 is SGHVS and CDR2 is FNYEAQ. This CDR3 comprises 14 residues. CDR3 nucleotides: TGTGCCAGCAGTTTAGCGGGGTACACAGATACGCAGTATTTT. Translation: CASSLAGYTDTQYF.

This clone was found a few times. V usage is TRBV5-6 and J usage is TRBJ1-2; the D is unclear. V gave up 0 bases and J gave up 5 bases, with 14 bases separating them. The CDR3 loop spans 15 amino acids. Germline CDR1 and CDR2: SGHDT and YYEEEE. CDR3 in amino acids: CASSLESTRGYGYTF. The CDR3 DNA is TGTGCCAGCAGCTTGGAGTCAACTAGAGGGTATGGCTACACCTTC.

This clone occurred once. V is TRBV4-1 and J is TRBJ1-1, with TRBD1 identical over 8 bases. J lost 4 bases, V lost 1 base, and 5 bases had no gene match. The CDR3 covers 15 residues. From germline, CDR1 is MGHRA and CDR2 YSYEKL. The CDR3 here is CASSQAAGGGTEAFF. In DNA, the CDR3 is TGCGCCAGCAGCCAAGCCGCAGGGGGCGGCACTGAAGCTTTCTTT.

The gene calls are TRBV5-1 and TRBJ1-1; D is perhaps TRBD1 (5 bases). The CDR3 runs to 14 residues. Germline V CDR1 and CDR2: SGHRS, YFSETQ. Deletions cut 4 bases from V and 1 base from J, with 11 bases between. For the CDR3, the DNA is TGCGCCAGCAGCGTTAGGAGGGGGAACACTGAAGCTTTCTTT. Translated, it gives CASSVRRGNTEAFF.

The chain employs TRBV6-5 and TRBJ2-3; D remains ambiguous. The CDR3 has 12 amino acids. With 4 bases removed from V and 4 bases from J, the gap between germline ends came to 6 bases. In germline, CDR1 is MNHEY, CDR2 SVGAGI. The CDR3 DNA reads as TGTGCCAGCAGTTCCCGGCCAGATACGCAGTATTTT. Its protein product is CASSSRPDTQYF.

This clone was seen a few times. This chain uses TRBV19 with TRBJ2-1; 8 bases agree with TRBD2. Trimming at V came to 8 bases and at J to 2 bases, leaving 8 bases not matched to a gene. Germline-derived CDR1 and CDR2 are LNHDA and SQIVND (reference sequence). The CDR3 length is 15 residues. CDR3 nucleotides: TGTGCCAGTGTCGCCGGGACTAGTCCCTACAATGAGCAGTTCTTC. It specifies CASVAGTSPYNEQFF. The whole variable domain, filled in from reference TRBV19 and TRBJ2-1, reads DGGITQSPKYLFRKEGQNVTLSCEQNLNHDAMYWYRQDPGQGLRLIYYSQIVNDFQKGDIAEGYSVSREKKESFPLTVTSAQKNPTAFYLCASVAGTSPYNEQFFGPGTRLTVL.

The V and J genes are TRBV6-5 and TRBJ1-2, with D maybe TRBD1 (6 bases). V shed 2 bases and J shed 4 bases, with 14 bases lying between them. Per germline, CDR1 MNHEY and CDR2 SVGAGI. The CDR3 extends over 15 amino acids. For the CDR3, the DNA is TGTGCCAGCAGTTACAGCTGGGACACTTTCTATGGCTACACCTTC. Amino acid sequence: CASSYSWDTFYGYTF.

The chain employs TRBV7-8 and TRBJ1-1; tentatively, D is TRBD1 (5 bases). V lost 0 bases to trimming and J lost 2 bases, with 10 bases between them. The germline CDR1 and CDR2 sequences are SGHVS and FQNEAQ. The CDR3 runs to 15 residues. The CDR3 spells CASSLARTLNTEAFF. The CDR3 nucleotides read TGTGCCAGCAGCTTAGCGAGGACACTTAACACTGAAGCTTTCTTT.

The rearrangement links TRBV7-2 to TRBJ2-3; 8 nucleotides match TRBD2. From germline, CDR1 is SGHTA and CDR2 FQGNSA. V dropped 5 bases and J dropped 6; count of bases not matched to a gene: 4. This CDR3 spans 13 amino acids. CDR3 region: CASSLGGADTQYF. CDR3 DNA: TGTGCCAGCAGCCTCGGGGGGGCGGATACGCAGTATTTT.

V usage is TRBV7-9 and J usage is TRBJ1-1; TRBD1 aligns across 10 bases. V was pared by 1 base and J by 4 bases, with 3 bases of the junction left unmatched. Per the germline V gene, CDR1 is SEHNR and CDR2 is FQNEAQ (reference sequence). The CDR3 covers 15 residues. CDR3 DNA: TGTGCCAGCAGCTTAGGACAGGGGGCGAGCACTGAAGCTTTCTTT. The encoded protein is CASSLGQGASTEAFF.

This rearrangement joins TRBV5-1 to TRBJ1-2; D ambiguous. The germline V and J ends were trimmed by 0 bases and 8 bases, with 17 bases remaining between them. CDR3 length: 15 residues. Germline V gene data show CDR1 as SGHRS and CDR2 as YFSETQ. DNA for the CDR3: TGCGCCAGCAGCTTGGGGTCGGGCTTAAAGGCGGGCTACACCTTC. It is translated as CASSLGSGLKAGYTF.

This chain joins TRBV18 and TRBJ1-1; no firm D call. CDR1 is KGHSH, CDR2 LQKENI, per germline. The CDR3 sequence is 12 residues long. The V gene lost 3 bases and the J gene lost 2 bases, with 4 bases spanning the gap. This CDR3 is CASSPANTEAFF. The CDR3 DNA is TGTGCCAGCTCACCTGCCAACACTGAAGCTTTCTTT.